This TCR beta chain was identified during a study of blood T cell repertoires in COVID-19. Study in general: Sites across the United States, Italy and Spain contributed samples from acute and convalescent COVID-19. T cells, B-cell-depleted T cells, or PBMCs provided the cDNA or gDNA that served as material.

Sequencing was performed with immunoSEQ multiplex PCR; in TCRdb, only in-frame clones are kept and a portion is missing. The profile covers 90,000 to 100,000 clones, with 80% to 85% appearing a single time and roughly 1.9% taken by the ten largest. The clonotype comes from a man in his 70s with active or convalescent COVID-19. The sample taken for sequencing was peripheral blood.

The CDR3 loop reads CASSLFAWTGGLETQYF. In DNA, the CDR3 is TGCGCCAGCAGCTTGTTCGCATGGACAGGGGGCTTGGAGACCCAGTACTTC. The genes are TRBV5-1 and TRBJ2-5; 11 positions match TRBD1. V lost 1 base, J lost 5 bases, and 10 bases stayed unmatched. Germline V gene sequence: CDR1 SGHRS, CDR2 YFSETQ. The CDR3 spans 17 residues.